This TCR beta chain was captured in a study of CXCR3-negative and CXCR3-positive naive CD8 T cells (dated by TCRdb to the late 2010s). About the study as a whole: In total, about 150 million TRB reads were obtained, or roughly 1.5 +/- 0.3 million reads per library. Diversity and physicochemical repertoire analyses were performed on about 12 donors pooled from two independent experiments. For the TRBV-TRBJ cluster analysis, the naive subsets came from roughly 5 donors, while the memory cells came from 3 donors. Study-level results and caveats: Naive CXCR3-negative and CXCR3-positive cells from the same donor showed similar TRBV-TRBJ usage, whereas memory cells showed distinct patterns. Because CXCR3 expression was partially decreased after cryopreservation, freshly isolated PBMCs were used for most assays. Because surface CD5, which has been linked to self-reactivity in mice, was comparable between naive subsets, TCR interaction strength was also inferred from TRB CDR3 physicochemical properties. Both naive subsets had comparably high repertoire diversity, while memory CD8+ T cells had much lower repertoire diversity.

Taken from cysteine to phenylalanine, the CDR3 has 11 residues. No DNA accompanies this entry. According to the germline V gene, CDR1 reads SGHTA and CDR2 reads FQGTGA. Comment on this clonotype: Its antigen remains unidentified.

For every CD8+ T cell subset, 300,000 cells were flow-sorted straight into RLT lysis buffer, and each subset was sorted in triplicate. Using standard density gradient centrifugation, peripheral blood mononuclear cells were isolated from buffy coats. An RNeasy Mini Kit was used to extract total RNA from the sorted cells. The sequencing machine was a NextSeq 550. The Human TCR Profiling Kit (MiLaboratory) was used to prepare UMI-labeled 5' RACE TRB cDNA libraries. cDNA synthesis used the entire amount of extracted RNA, and PCR amplification then used the entire amount of cDNA produced. The libraries were made side by side, with each library going through the same number of PCR cycles. Per the authors' processing: About 52,000 +/- 9,100 unique UMI-labeled TRB cDNA molecules per library were extracted with MIGEC and MiXCR, with at least two reads per UMI required. On average, each library contained approximately 40,000 +/- 10,000 functional in-frame TRB CDR3 nucleotide clonotypes without stop codons. After each sample was downsampled to 5000 UMI-labeled TRB molecules, VDJtools was used to calculate diversity metrics such as normalized Shannon-Wiener and Chao1. VDJtools was used to calculate clonotype-size-weighted physicochemical properties of the central five CDR3 residues, namely interaction energy, strength, volume and Kidera factor 4. With the reads reprocessed by TCRdb, a single entry stands for each CDR3 protein sequence and no DNA is reported. These V and J calls originate from TCRdb's pipeline instead of the authors' own analysis. The sample table on file contains tens of thousands of distinct CDR3 sequences. The ten biggest clones cover around a fifth of the sample.

Sequencing used memory CD8+ T cells from blood. This specimen's cell subset or site label, interpreted: conventional CD8+ memory T cells (TMEM), sorted as controls. This clonotype originated in a human donor in good health. Some clones in this sample may be carry-over from other donors' samples. The chain is made from TRBV7-3 and TRBJ2-1. The CDR3 reads as follows: CASSLTGEQFF.